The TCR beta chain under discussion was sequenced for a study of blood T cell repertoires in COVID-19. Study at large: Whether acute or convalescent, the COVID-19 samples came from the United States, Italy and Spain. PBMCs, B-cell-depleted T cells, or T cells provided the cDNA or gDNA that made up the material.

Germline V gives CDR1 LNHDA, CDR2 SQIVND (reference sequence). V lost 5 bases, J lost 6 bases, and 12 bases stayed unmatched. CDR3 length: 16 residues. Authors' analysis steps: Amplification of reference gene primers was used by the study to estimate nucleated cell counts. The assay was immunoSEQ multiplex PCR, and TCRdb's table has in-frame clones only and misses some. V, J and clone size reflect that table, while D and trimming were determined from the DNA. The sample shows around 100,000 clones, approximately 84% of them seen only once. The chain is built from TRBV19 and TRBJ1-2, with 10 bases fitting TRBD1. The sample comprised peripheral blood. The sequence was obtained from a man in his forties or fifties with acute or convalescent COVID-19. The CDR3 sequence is CASSAPPGQGIHGYTF. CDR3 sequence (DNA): TGTGCCAGTAGTGCCCCTCCGGGACAGGGGATCCATGGCTACACCTTC.